This passage covers 29 T cell receptor beta chains from one sample sequenced in a study of graft-versus-host responses after intestinal transplantation (dated by TCRdb to the early 2020s). The library relied on the immunoSEQ multiplex PCR assay. TCRdb provides this immuneACCESS table in a form limited to in-frame rearrangements. Some clones are lacking; in checked studies, under half of them reflect an unresolved V gene, and why the rest are absent is not known. This sample comprises fewer than 120,000 clones, over 85% of them detected only once. 0.5% to 0.6% of the sample is in the top ten clones. No antigen has been assigned to these receptors. The time point label, read with the paper, signifies: cells obtained before transplantation from donor or recipient. Specimen: unstimulated CD8+ T cells sorted from spleen or lymph node cells, collected before intestinal transplant. The receptors originated from a human donor who received an intestinal transplant.

The chain recombines TRBV6-1 with TRBJ2-1; TRBD2 is a possible D gene (7 bases). V gave up 7 bases and J gave up 8 bases, with 21 bases separating them. The CDR3 covers 15 residues. The germline gives CDR1 MNHNS, CDR2 SASEGT. In DNA, the CDR3 is TGTGCCAGCACCCTGGGGGGCGGGAGAGGCTATGAGCAGTTCTTC. Translating gives CASTLGGGRGYEQFF.

CDR3 in DNA: TGTGCCAGCAGTTTACGACTAGCCCCACGGGAGACCCAGTACTTC. Amino acids: CASSLRLAPRETQYF. The rearrangement links TRBV28 to TRBJ2-5, with 7 bases matching TRBD2. CDR3 length equals 15 residues. Germline loops: CDR1 MDHEN, CDR2 SYDVKM. Trimming at V came to 2 bases and at J to 5 bases, leaving 8 bases not matched to a gene.

V is TRBV5-4 and J is TRBJ2-7; TRBD2 aligns across 13 bases. The V gene's germline CDR1 is SGHNT and CDR2 YYREEE (reference sequence). CDR3 length: 17 residues. V was pared by 4 bases and J by 5 bases, with 12 bases of the junction left unmatched. The CDR3 DNA sequence: TGTGCCAGCAGCCTAGGACTAGCGGGAGTAGGAGGCGACGAGCAGTACTTC. Amino acids: CASSLGLAGVGGDEQYF.

The chain is built from TRBV9 and TRBJ1-3; maybe TRBD1 (6 bases). The CDR3 runs 15 residues. Germline values: CDR1 SGDLS, CDR2 YYNGEE. The V end was cut by 3 bases, the J end by 0 bases, with 10 bases between. CDR3 amino acids: CASSAWGASGNTIYF. CDR3 nucleotides: TGTGCCAGCAGCGCGTGGGGGGCCTCTGGAAACACCATATATTTT.

This clone came up once. The chain links TRBV15 to TRBJ2-3; no reliable D call. The CDR3 extends over 15 amino acids. CDR1 is LNHNV and CDR2 is YYDKDF in the germline V gene (reference sequence). The V gene lost 2 bases and the J gene lost 0 bases, with 9 bases spanning the gap. The CDR3 nucleotides read TGTGCCACCAGCAGAATAGGCAAAAGCACAGATACGCAGTATTTT. This translates into CATSRIGKSTDTQYF.

This chain connects TRBV7-9 to TRBJ1-2; 7 bases agree with TRBD1. V was pared by 1 base and J by 2 bases, with 1 base of the junction left unmatched. The CDR3 is 14 residues long. Germline CDR1 is SEHNR and CDR2 is FQNEAQ (reference sequence). CDR3 region: CASSLVTGNYGYTF. In DNA, the CDR3 is TGTGCCAGCAGCTTAGTGACAGGGAACTATGGCTACACCTTC.

The chain has TRBV7-9 and TRBJ2-7; D is unresolved. Per germline, CDR1 SEHNR and CDR2 FQNEAQ (reference sequence). This CDR3 region has 11 residues. With 7 bases removed from V and 6 bases from J, the gap between germline ends came to 10 bases. The CDR3 DNA reads TGTGCCAGCACCAGGTGGGGCGAGCAGTACTTC. Its protein product is CASTRWGEQYF.

The chain carries TRBV9 and TRBJ2-7; TRBD1 might be the D (6 bases). The ends were cut back, 0 bases at V and 6 bases at J, with 10 bases in the middle. Germline V gene lookup returns CDR1 SGDLS and CDR2 YYNGEE. The CDR3 contains 13 residues. Here the CDR3 reads CASSVAGESEQYF. The CDR3 DNA reads as TGTGCCAGCAGCGTAGCAGGGGAGTCCGAGCAGTACTTC.

The chain recombines TRBV6-6 with TRBJ2-4, with 8 bases aligning to TRBD1. V was clipped by 4 bases and J by 8 bases; unmatched bases: 4. The CDR3 runs to 13 residues. CDR1 is MNHNY, CDR2 SVGAGI, per germline (reference sequence). CDR3 nucleotides: TGTGCCAGCAGTTGGACAGGGACGGACATTCAGTACTTC. It specifies CASSWTGTDIQYF.

This chain joins TRBV27 and TRBJ2-7; 7 nucleotides align to TRBD2. Losses at the gene ends were 6 bases for V and 1 base for J; bases not matched to a gene: 9. Germline V lookup: CDR1 MNHEY, CDR2 SMNVEV (reference sequence). The CDR3 length is 15 residues. The CDR3 sequence is CASSLSRSGSYEQYF. The CDR3 DNA follows: TGTGCCAGCAGCCTAAGCCGTAGCGGGTCCTACGAGCAGTACTTC.

This chain links TRBV15 with TRBJ2-2, with D tentatively TRBD2 (5 bases). The CDR3 has 14 residues. The germline V and J ends were trimmed by 5 bases and 4 bases, with 11 bases remaining between them. Germline V gene data show CDR1 as LNHNV and CDR2 as YYDKDF (reference sequence). The DNA of the CDR3 is TGTGCCACCAGCTCCCGGGGAAGCACCGGGGAGCTGTTTTTT. The encoded protein is CATSSRGSTGELFF.

The V gene is TRBV4-2, the J gene TRBJ2-3; D call uncertain. Germline CDR1 reads LGHNA; CDR2 reads YNFKEQ. Deletions cut 0 bases from V and 1 base from J, with 8 bases between. The CDR3 is 15 amino acids. The CDR3 DNA is TGTGCCAGCAGCCAAGATGCTTTTGGCACAGATACGCAGTATTTT. It is translated as CASSQDAFGTDTQYF.

The V and J genes are TRBV19 and TRBJ2-2; the D gene is possibly TRBD2 (5 bases). The CDR3 extends over 15 amino acids. Germline-derived CDR1 and CDR2 are LNHDA and SQIVND (reference sequence). V shed 4 bases and J shed 3 bases, with 12 bases lying between them. In DNA form, the CDR3 reads TGTGCCAGTAGTAGGGTCCAGAGGGACACCGGGGAGCTGTTTTTT. Its translation: CASSRVQRDTGELFF.

The CDR3 region is CASSGVGGSTDTQYF. DNA of the CDR3: TGTGCCAGCAGCGGGGTGGGGGGAAGCACAGATACGCAGTATTTT. J is TRBJ2-3 and V is TRBV13, with a tentative D call TRBD2 (6 bases). The CDR3 consists of 15 residues. Germline CDR1 and CDR2: PRHDT and FYEKMQ (reference sequence). V shed 5 bases and J shed 0 bases, with 12 bases lying between them.

This clone was observed once. The CDR3 here is CSVGPGDIYGYTF. In nucleotides, the CDR3 is TGCAGCGTTGGTCCAGGGGACATCTATGGCTACACCTTC. V gene TRBV29-1 combines with J gene TRBJ1-2, with a tentative D call TRBD1 (6 bases). V was cut by 4 bases and J by 4 bases, with 13 bases left in between. This CDR3 comprises 13 residues. Germline lookup yields CDR1 SQVTM and CDR2 ANQGSEA.

The chain joins TRBV9 to TRBJ2-2; 7 bases align to TRBD2. Germline V CDR1 and CDR2: SGDLS, YYNGEE. V was clipped by 3 bases and J by 4 bases; unmatched bases: 6. There are 15 residues in the CDR3. The CDR3 spells CASSGSGESTGELFF. For the CDR3, the DNA is TGTGCCAGCAGCGGGAGCGGGGAAAGCACCGGGGAGCTGTTTTTT.

This chain connects TRBV9 to TRBJ2-1; 8 bases are a match to TRBD2. The J segment lost 5 bases and the V segment lost 6 bases, leaving 7 bases of the junction unmatched. From germline, CDR1 is SGDLS and CDR2 YYNGEE. The CDR3 spans 14 residues. The CDR3: CASTGGGIDNEQFF. The CDR3 nucleotides read TGTGCCAGCACCGGGGGGGGGATAGACAATGAGCAGTTCTTC.

DNA for the CDR3: TGTGCCAGCGAGCCCGATGGGACCGGGGAGCTGTTTTTT. Its translation: CASEPDGTGELFF. The chain couples TRBV28 to TRBJ2-2; D ambiguous. Trimming took 8 bases from V and 5 from J, leaving 12 bases between them. The CDR3 sequence is 13 residues long. Germline V lookup: CDR1 MDHEN, CDR2 SYDVKM. Filled out from reference TRBV28 and TRBJ2-2, the complete variable domain reads DVKVTQSSRYLVKRTGEKVFLECVQDMDHENMFWYRQDPGLGLRLIYFSYDVKMKEKGDIPEGYSVSREKKERFSLILESASTNQTSMYLCASEPDGTGELFFGEGSRLTVL.

The J gene is TRBJ2-7, the V gene TRBV30; D call uncertain. The germline CDR1 and CDR2 sequences are GTSNPN and SVGIG (reference sequence). With 2 bases removed from V and 2 bases from J, the gap between germline ends came to 10 bases. The CDR3 is 13 residues long. The CDR3 DNA sequence: TGTGCCTGGAGTAGGGATTTCGCCTACGAGCAGTACTTC. It yields the protein CAWSRDFAYEQYF.

The chain recombines TRBV9 with TRBJ2-7; no reliable D call. The CDR3 contains 15 residues. Per the germline V gene, CDR1 is SGDLS and CDR2 is YYNGEE. V lost 0 bases and J lost 2, with 12 bases in between. CDR3 coding DNA: TGTGCCAGCAGCGTAGCGAGTGGGATTACCTACGAGCAGTACTTC. Protein sequence: CASSVASGITYEQYF. The variable domain in full, completed from reference TRBV9 and TRBJ2-7, reads DSGVTQTPKHLITATGQRVTLRCSPRSGDLSVYWYQQSLDQGLQFLIQYYNGEERAKGNILERFSAQQFPDLHSELNLSSLELGDSALYFCASSVASGITYEQYFGPGTRLTVT.

This rearrangement joins TRBV4-1 to TRBJ2-2; tentatively, D is TRBD1 (5 bases). CDR3 length: 13 residues. The V and J ends lost 8 bases and 5 bases respectively, with 12 bases between them. Germline V CDR1 and CDR2: MGHRA, YSYEKL. Written as DNA, the CDR3 is TGCGCCAGCGGTCTTCAGGGAACCGGGGAGCTGTTTTTT. Residues: CASGLQGTGELFF.

The genes are TRBV27 and TRBJ1-5; the D is unclear. V was trimmed by 5 bases and J by 2 bases, leaving 10 bases between them. The CDR3 totals 14 residues. Germline CDR1 is MNHEY and CDR2 is SMNVEV (reference sequence). CDR3 nucleotides: TGTGCCAGCAGTCTCCTCGGGGGCAATCAGCCCCAGCATTTT. Protein: CASSLLGGNQPQHF.

The chain joins TRBV4-1 to TRBJ2-7; D is uncertain. The CDR3 is 15 amino acids. V lost 4 bases and J lost 2, with 15 bases in between. The germline V gene encodes CDR1 MGHRA and CDR2 YSYEKL. The CDR3 here is CASSPVPAKTYEQYF. The DNA for the CDR3 is TGCGCCAGCAGCCCCGTCCCAGCCAAAACCTACGAGCAGTACTTC.

The chain carries TRBV7-3 and TRBJ2-5; 13 nucleotides align to TRBD2. The V segment lost 0 bases and the J segment 0 bases; nucleotides outside the gene matches: 1. The length of the CDR3 is 17 residues. From germline, CDR1 is SGHTA and CDR2 FQGTGA. CDR3 sequence (DNA): TGTGCCAGCAGCTTAACCGGACTAGCGGGAGACCAAGAGACCCAGTACTTC. Amino acids: CASSLTGLAGDQETQYF.

The J gene is TRBJ2-5, the V gene TRBV10-2; D gene unclear. V dropped 1 base and J dropped 0 bases, with 6 bases sitting between them. This CDR3 contains 14 residues. In germline, CDR1 is WSHSY, CDR2 SAAADI. This CDR3 reads CASSEFGYQETQYF. CDR3 sequence (DNA): TGCGCCAGCAGTGAGTTTGGTTACCAAGAGACCCAGTACTTC.

The chain employs TRBV5-1 and TRBJ2-1; D remains ambiguous. The germline V and J ends were trimmed by 2 bases and 0 bases, with 6 bases remaining between them. The CDR3 covers 14 residues. Germline values: CDR1 SGHRS, CDR2 YFSETQ. The CDR3 spells CASSFWSSYNEQFF. DNA of the CDR3: TGCGCCAGCAGCTTCTGGAGCTCCTACAATGAGCAGTTCTTC.

This rearrangement joins TRBV13 to TRBJ2-1, with TRBD2 matching 8 bases. Germline V gene lookup returns CDR1 PRHDT and CDR2 FYEKMQ (reference sequence). Germline trimming cut 2 bases from V and 9 bases from J; bases unmatched to any gene: 6. There are 14 residues in the CDR3. This chain's CDR3 is CASSLREGQTEQFF. As DNA, the CDR3 is TGTGCCAGCAGCTTACGGGAGGGCCAGACTGAGCAGTTCTTC.

This chain uses TRBV7-9 with TRBJ2-1; TRBD2 matches at 10 bases. Trimming at V came to 5 bases and at J to 5 bases, leaving 3 bases not matched to a gene. Looked up from germline, CDR1 is SEHNR and CDR2 is FQNEAQ (reference sequence). The CDR3 has 14 residues. CDR3 in DNA: TGTGCCAGCAGCGACGGACTAGCGGACAATGAGCAGTTCTTC. It encodes CASSDGLADNEQFF.

The J gene is TRBJ2-1, the V gene TRBV11-2; 8 bases fit TRBD2. Germline CDR1 SGHAT, CDR2 FQNNGV. CDR3 length equals 15 residues. Trimming cost V 3 bases and J 4 bases; bases outside gene matches: 5. CDR3 sequence: CASSFTTSGYNEQFF. Written as DNA, the CDR3 is TGTGCCAGCAGCTTTACAACTAGCGGTTACAATGAGCAGTTCTTC.